The 9 T cell receptor beta chains presented below share a single source sample, sequenced in a study of cytomegalovirus exposure and HLA in healthy donors. Method: immunoSEQ multiplex PCR; TCRdb's copy keeps in-frame clones and lacks some. This table has roughly 60,000 clones, just over 90% appearing once. The specimen was PBMCs. The receptors come from a woman under 30 in good health and CMV-seronegative.

The rearrangement joins TRBV9 to TRBJ1-1; D gene ambiguous. Per germline, CDR1 SGDLS and CDR2 YYNGEE. The CDR3 runs 12 residues. V lost 0 bases and J lost 8, with 8 bases in between. Written as DNA, the CDR3 is TGTGCCAGCAGCGTAGGCCAGGAAGAAGCTTTCTTT. Residues: CASSVGQEEAFF.

The V call is TRBV7-2, the J call TRBJ2-4; the D is unclear. V was cut by 6 bases and J by 3 bases, with 15 bases left in between. The CDR3 is 15 residues long. Germline values: CDR1 SGHTA, CDR2 FQGNSA. The CDR3 DNA follows: TGTGCCAGCAGTCTAAAATGGGCTTACAAAAACATTCAGTACTTC. Residues: CASSLKWAYKNIQYF.

The J gene is TRBJ2-1, the V gene TRBV7-9; TRBD2 matches at 9 bases. V shed 4 bases, J shed 0 bases, and the junction held 4 bases outside the gene matches. The CDR3 runs to 16 residues. Germline V gives CDR1 SEHNR, CDR2 FQNEAQ (reference sequence). CDR3 sequence (DNA): TGTGCCAGCAGCTGGCTAGCGGGGAGCTCCTACAATGAGCAGTTCTTC. As protein: CASSWLAGSSYNEQFF.

The V call is TRBV7-8, the J call TRBJ2-7; no clear D. V was trimmed by 1 base and J by 4 bases, leaving 17 bases between them. The CDR3 length is 16 residues. CDR1 is SGHVS and CDR2 is FQNEAQ in the germline V gene. CDR3 in amino acids: CASSLGPPSPSYEQYF. The CDR3 nucleotides are TGTGCCAGCAGCTTAGGTCCCCCTAGTCCCTCTTACGAGCAGTACTTC.

The chain recombines TRBV4-3 with TRBJ2-1; 8 bases match TRBD2. CDR1 LGHNA and CDR2 YSLEER come from the germline V gene. The junction had 6 bases not matched to a gene; V was cut back by 3 bases and J by 5 bases. This CDR3 has 15 residues. This CDR3 reads CASSQGLVGNNEQFF. CDR3 nucleotide sequence: TGCGCCAGCAGCCAGGGACTAGTTGGCAACAATGAGCAGTTCTTC.

This clone was found once. The chain carries TRBV11-2 and TRBJ2-5; 7 bases are a match to TRBD2. The CDR3 covers 16 residues. The germline CDR1 and CDR2 sequences are SGHAT and FQNNGV. V gave up 0 bases and J gave up 2 bases; unmatched junction bases: 6. CDR3 residues: CASSLEGGGLQETQYF. The DNA of the CDR3 is TGTGCCAGCAGCTTAGAGGGCGGGGGTTTACAAGAGACCCAGTACTTC. The full variable domain, rest sourced from reference TRBV11-2 and TRBJ2-5, is EAGVAQSPRYKIIEKRQSVAFWCNPISGHATLYWYQQILGQGPKLLIQFQNNGVVDDSQLPKDRFSAERLKGVDSTLKIQPAKLEDSAVYLCASSLEGGGLQETQYFGPGTRLLVL.

This rearrangement joins TRBV12-5 to TRBJ2-1; 7 bases align to TRBD2. The length of the CDR3 is 14 residues. Germline V gene data show CDR1 as LGHNT and CDR2 as FRNRAP. V lost 6 bases and J lost 10; bases outside the gene matches: 12. The DNA of the CDR3 is TGTGCTAGTGGCGGTGGGGCGGGAGTGAGGGAGCAGTTCTTC. As protein: CASGGGAGVREQFF.

The V gene is TRBV28, the J gene TRBJ2-3; possible D gene TRBD2, 7 bases. V was trimmed by 7 bases and J by 2 bases, leaving 16 bases between them. The CDR3 loop spans 15 amino acids. The germline CDR1 and CDR2 sequences are MDHEN and SYDVKM. The DNA of the CDR3 is TGTGCCAGCACCCCGTTCGGGGGGCCCACAGATACGCAGTATTTT. Amino acids: CASTPFGGPTDTQYF.

The V and J genes are TRBV13 and TRBJ1-1; perhaps TRBD1 as D (5 bases). The CDR3 is 14 amino acids. Germline CDR1 PRHDT, CDR2 FYEKMQ (reference sequence). The V end was cut by 2 bases, the J end by 0 bases, with 7 bases between. In DNA form, the CDR3 reads TGTGCCAGCAGCTTAACAGGAATGAACACTGAAGCTTTCTTT. Amino acid sequence: CASSLTGMNTEAFF.